The clone carrying this TCR beta chain appeared a few times. Its antigen remains unknown. Naive, central memory, regulatory and stem cell-like memory cells within the CD4+ compartment were sorted using CD45RO/CCR7/CD25/CD127/CD95/CD27. The study reverse transcribed the entire isolated RNA, so it sequenced expressed TCRB transcripts. This table comes from immunoSEQ multiplex PCR, and its TCRdb copy is limited to in-frame clones, with some not included. There are a few hundred thousand clones in the sample; roughly 25% occur only once, and roughly 0.011% lies in the top ten. This specimen belongs to a study of beta chain features in type 1 diabetes. Study-wide points: There was a possibility that cDNA sequencing over-represented cells with high TCR expression. Among all four CD4+ subsets, Type 1 diabetes patients had TCRB CDR3s that were moderately but significantly shorter. The naive, central memory and Treg TCRB repertoires showed an apparent similarity that was greater among patients than among healthy donors. Type 1 diabetes patients showed fewer insertions and more deletions at VDJ junctions.

Germline V lookup: CDR1 SEHNR, CDR2 FQNEAQ (reference sequence). The ends lost 5 bases at V and 6 bases at J; junction bases unmatched: 4. The CDR3 has 13 amino acids. Sequenced: naive CD4+ T cells from blood. The chain couples TRBV7-9 to TRBJ2-4, with TRBD1 matching 7 bases. The receptor was isolated from a woman between 25 and 40 years old with type 1 diabetes. The CDR3 region has the DNA TGTGCCAGCAGCCGGGGACAGAGAAACATTCAGTACTTC. Amino acid sequence: CASSRGQRNIQYF.